A single sample is the source of the 2 T cell receptor beta chains below, sequenced in a study of cytomegalovirus exposure and HLA in healthy donors. Primers included in the PCR were 60 Vbeta and 13 Jbeta primers. Profiled with immunoSEQ multiplex PCR; TCRdb holds only in-frame clones, not every one. This table holds 100,000 to 130,000 clones, roughly 70% found once. Sequencing was done on a sample of PBMCs. The receptors come from a woman in her 40s in good health and CMV-seropositive.

The chain combines TRBV10-3 with TRBJ1-1; D is undetermined. This CDR3 is 15 amino acids long. Germline V lookup: CDR1 ENHRY, CDR2 SYGVKD. V lost 10 bases and J lost 4, with 22 bases in between. CDR3 in DNA: TGTGCCACAGAAGGAGGCATCAGTAGAGGCACTGAAGCTTTCTTT. This translates into CATEGGISRGTEAFF.

This clone was observed once. The chain employs TRBV2 and TRBJ2-7, with TRBD1 matching 7 bases. The CDR3 covers 14 residues. V gave up 5 bases and J gave up 0 bases; unmatched junction bases: 4. The germline V gene has CDR1 SNHLY and CDR2 FYNNEI. The CDR3 protein is CASSSGTASYEQYF. CDR3 coding DNA: TGTGCCAGCAGTTCCGGGACAGCCTCCTACGAGCAGTACTTC.